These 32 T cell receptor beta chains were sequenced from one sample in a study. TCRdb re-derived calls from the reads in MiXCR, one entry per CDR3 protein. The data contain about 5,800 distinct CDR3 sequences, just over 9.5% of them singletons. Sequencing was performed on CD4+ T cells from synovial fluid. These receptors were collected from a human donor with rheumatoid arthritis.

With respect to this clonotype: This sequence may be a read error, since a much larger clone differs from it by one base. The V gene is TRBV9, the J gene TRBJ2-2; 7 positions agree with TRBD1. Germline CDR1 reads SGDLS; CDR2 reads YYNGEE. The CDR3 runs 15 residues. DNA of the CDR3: TGTGTCAGCAGCGGAACCGGGACAGCCACCGGGGAGCTGTTTTTT. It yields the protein CVSSGTGTATGELFF.

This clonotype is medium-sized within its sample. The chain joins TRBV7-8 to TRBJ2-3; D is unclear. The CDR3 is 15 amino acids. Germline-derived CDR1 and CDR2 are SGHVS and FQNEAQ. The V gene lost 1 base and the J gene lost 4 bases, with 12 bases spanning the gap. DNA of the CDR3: TGTGCCAGCAGCTTAGAGGGTGCAAGGGCAGATACGCAGTATTTT. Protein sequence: CASSLEGARADTQYF.

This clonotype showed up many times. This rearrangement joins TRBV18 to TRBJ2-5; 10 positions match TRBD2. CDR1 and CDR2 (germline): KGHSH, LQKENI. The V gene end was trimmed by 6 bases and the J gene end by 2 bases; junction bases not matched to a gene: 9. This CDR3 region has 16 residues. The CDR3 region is CASSLLELAGQETQYF. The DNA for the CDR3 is TGTGCCAGCTCTCTACTAGAACTAGCGGGGCAAGAGACCCAGTACTTC.

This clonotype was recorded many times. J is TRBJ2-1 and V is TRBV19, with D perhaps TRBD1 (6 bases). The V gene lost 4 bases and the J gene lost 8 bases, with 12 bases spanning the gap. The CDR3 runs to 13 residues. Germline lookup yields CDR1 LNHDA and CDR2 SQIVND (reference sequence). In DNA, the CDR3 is TGTGCCAGTAGTAGCCAAAACAGGGATGAGCAGTTCTTC. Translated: CASSSQNRDEQFF.

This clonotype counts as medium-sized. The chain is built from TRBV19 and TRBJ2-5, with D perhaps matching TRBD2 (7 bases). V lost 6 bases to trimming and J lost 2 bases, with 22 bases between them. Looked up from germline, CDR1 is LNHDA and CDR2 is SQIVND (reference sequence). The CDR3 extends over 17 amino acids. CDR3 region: CASSRGGASGAQETQYF. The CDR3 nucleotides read TGTGCCAGTAGCCGAGGGGGGGCTAGCGGAGCACAAGAGACCCAGTACTTC.

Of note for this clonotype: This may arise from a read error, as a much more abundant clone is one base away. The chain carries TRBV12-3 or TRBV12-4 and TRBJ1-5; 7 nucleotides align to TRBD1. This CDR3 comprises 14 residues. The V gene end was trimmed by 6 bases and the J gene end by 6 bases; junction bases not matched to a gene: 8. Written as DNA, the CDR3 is TGTGCCAGCAGACTAACAGGGGTCGCTCAGCCCCAGCATTTT. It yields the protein CASRLTGVAQPQHF.

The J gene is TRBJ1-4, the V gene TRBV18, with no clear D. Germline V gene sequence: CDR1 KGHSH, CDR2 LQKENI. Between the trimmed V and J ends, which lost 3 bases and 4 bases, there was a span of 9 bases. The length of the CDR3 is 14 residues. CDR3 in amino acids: CASSPGSNNEKLFF. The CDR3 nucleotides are TGTGCCAGCTCACCGGGCAGTAATAATGAAAAACTGTTTTTT.

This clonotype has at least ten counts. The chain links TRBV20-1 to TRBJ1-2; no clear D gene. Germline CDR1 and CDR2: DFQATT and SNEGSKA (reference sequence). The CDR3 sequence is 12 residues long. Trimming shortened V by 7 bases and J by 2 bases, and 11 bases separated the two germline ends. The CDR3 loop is CSVGSTNYGYTF. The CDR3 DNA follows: TGCAGTGTGGGGTCTACGAACTATGGCTACACCTTC.

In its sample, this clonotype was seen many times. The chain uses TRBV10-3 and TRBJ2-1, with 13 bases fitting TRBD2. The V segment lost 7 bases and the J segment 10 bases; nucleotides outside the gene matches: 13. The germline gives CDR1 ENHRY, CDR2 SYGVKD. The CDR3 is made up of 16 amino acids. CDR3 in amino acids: CAITGTSGAGGGEQFF. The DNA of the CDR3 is TGTGCCATCACCGGGACTAGCGGGGCCGGCGGGGGAGAGCAGTTCTTC.

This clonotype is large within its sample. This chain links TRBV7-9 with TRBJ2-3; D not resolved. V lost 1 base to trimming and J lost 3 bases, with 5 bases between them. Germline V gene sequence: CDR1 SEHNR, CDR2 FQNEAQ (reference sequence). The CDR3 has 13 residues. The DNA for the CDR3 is TGTGCCAGCAGCTTAGGGGTGACAGATACGCAGTATTTT. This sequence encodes CASSLGVTDTQYF.

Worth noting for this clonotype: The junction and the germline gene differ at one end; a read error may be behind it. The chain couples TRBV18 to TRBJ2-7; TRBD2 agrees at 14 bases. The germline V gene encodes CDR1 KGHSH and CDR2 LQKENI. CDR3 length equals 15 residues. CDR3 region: CVSSPGLAGEREQYF. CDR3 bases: TGTGTCAGCTCCCCGGGACTAGCGGGAGAACGCGAGCAGTACTTC.

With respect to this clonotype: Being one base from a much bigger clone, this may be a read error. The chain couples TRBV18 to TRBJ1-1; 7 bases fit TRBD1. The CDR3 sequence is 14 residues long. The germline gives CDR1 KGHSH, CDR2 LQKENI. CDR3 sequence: CANSPTGFNTEAFF. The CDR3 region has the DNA TGTGCCAACTCACCGACAGGGTTCAACACTGAAGCTTTCTTT. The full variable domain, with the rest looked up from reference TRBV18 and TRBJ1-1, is NAGVMQNPRHLVRRRGQEARLRCSPMKGHSHVYWYRQLPEEGLKFMVYLQKENIIDESGMPKERFSAEFPKEGPSILRIQQVVRGDSAAYFCANSPTGFNTEAFFGQGTRLTVV.

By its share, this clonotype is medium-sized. In DNA form, the CDR3 reads TGCGCCAGCAGCGTGGGACAGACTACTAATTCACCCCTCCACTTT. This gives the protein CASSVGQTTNSPLHF. The V and J genes are TRBV5-1 and TRBJ1-6, with TRBD1 matching 7 bases. This CDR3 region has 15 residues. Germline V gene data show CDR1 as SGHRS and CDR2 as YFSETQ. The ends lost 4 bases at V and 6 bases at J; junction bases unmatched: 7.

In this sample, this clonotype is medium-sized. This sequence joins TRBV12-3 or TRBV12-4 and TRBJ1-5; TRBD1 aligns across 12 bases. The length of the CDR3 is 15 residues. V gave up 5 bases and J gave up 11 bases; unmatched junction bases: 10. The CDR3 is CASSTKGTGGEAQHF. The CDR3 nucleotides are TGTGCCAGCAGTACGAAAGGGACAGGGGGCGAGGCCCAGCATTTT.

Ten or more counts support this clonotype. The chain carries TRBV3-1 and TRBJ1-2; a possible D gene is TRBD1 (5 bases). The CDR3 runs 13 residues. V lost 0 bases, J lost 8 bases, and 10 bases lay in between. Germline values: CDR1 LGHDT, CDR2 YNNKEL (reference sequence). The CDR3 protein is CASSQDIGGGYTF. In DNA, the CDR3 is TGTGCCAGCAGCCAAGATATTGGGGGAGGCTACACCTTC.

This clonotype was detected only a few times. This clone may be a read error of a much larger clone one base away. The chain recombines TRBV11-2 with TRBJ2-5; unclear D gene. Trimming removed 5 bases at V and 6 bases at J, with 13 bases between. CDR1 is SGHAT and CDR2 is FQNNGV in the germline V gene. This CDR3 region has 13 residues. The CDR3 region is CASSLGDGQTQYF. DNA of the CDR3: TGTGCCAGCAGCCTGGGCGACGGGCAGACCCAGTACTTC. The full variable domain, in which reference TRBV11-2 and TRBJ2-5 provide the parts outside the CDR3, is EAGVAQSPRYKIIEKRQSVAFWCNPISGHATLYWYQQILGQGPKLLIQFQNNGVVDDSQLPKDRFSAERLKGVDSTLKIQPAKLEDSAVYLCASSLGDGQTQYFGPGTRLLVL.

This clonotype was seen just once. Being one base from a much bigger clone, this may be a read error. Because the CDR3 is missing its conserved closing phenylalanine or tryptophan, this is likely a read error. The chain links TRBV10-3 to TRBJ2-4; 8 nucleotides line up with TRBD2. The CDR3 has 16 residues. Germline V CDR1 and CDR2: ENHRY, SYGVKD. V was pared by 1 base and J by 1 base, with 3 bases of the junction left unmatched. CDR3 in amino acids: CAISEFGRAAKNIQYI. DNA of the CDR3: TGTGCCATCAGTGAGTTCGGGAGGGCTGCCAAAAACATTCAGTACATC.

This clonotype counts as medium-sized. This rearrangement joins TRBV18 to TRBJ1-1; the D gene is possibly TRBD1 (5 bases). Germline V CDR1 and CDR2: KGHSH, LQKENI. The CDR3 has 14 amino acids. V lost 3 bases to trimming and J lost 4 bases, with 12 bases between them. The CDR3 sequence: CASSPNNQGTEAFF. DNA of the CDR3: TGTGCCAGCTCACCGAATAATCAGGGCACTGAAGCTTTCTTT.

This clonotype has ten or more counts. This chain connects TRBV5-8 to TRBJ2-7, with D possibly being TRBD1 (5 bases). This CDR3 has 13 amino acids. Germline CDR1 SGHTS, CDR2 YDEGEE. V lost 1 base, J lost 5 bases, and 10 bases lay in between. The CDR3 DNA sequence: TGTGCCAGCAGCTTGTTCAGGGTGGACGAGCAGTACTTC. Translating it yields CASSLFRVDEQYF.

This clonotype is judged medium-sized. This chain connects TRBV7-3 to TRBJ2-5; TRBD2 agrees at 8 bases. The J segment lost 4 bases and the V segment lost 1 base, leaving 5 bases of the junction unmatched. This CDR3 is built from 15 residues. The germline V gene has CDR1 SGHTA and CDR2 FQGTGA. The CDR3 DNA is TGTGCCAGCAGCTTAATGGGACTAGTCTCAGAGACCCAGTACTTC. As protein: CASSLMGLVSETQYF.

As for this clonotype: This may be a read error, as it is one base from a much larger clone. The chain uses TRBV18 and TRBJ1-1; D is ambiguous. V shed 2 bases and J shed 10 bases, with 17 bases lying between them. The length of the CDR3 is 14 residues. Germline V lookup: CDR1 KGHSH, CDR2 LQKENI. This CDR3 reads CASSPGSEVLTAFF. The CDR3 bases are TGTGCCAGCTCACCAGGGTCGGAGGTTTTAACAGCTTTCTTT. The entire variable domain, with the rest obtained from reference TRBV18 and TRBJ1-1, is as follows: NAGVMQNPRHLVRRRGQEARLRCSPMKGHSHVYWYRQLPEEGLKFMVYLQKENIIDESGMPKERFSAEFPKEGPSILRIQQVVRGDSAAYFCASSPGSEVLTAFFGQGTRLTVV.

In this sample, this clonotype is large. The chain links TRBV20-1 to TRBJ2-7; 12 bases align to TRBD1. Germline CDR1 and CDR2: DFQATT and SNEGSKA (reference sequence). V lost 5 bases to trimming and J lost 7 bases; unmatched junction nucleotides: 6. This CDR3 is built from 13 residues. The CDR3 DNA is TGCAGTGCTGGGGGACAGGGGGCGCGGGAGCAGTACTTC. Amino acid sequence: CSAGGQGAREQYF.

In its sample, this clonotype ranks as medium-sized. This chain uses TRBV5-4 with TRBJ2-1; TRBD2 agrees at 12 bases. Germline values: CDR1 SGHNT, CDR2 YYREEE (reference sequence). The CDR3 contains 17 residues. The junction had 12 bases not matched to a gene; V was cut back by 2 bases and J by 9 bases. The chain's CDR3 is CASSFSSGRAISGEQFF. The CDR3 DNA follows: TGTGCCAGCAGCTTTTCTAGCGGGAGGGCCATTTCGGGTGAGCAGTTCTTC.

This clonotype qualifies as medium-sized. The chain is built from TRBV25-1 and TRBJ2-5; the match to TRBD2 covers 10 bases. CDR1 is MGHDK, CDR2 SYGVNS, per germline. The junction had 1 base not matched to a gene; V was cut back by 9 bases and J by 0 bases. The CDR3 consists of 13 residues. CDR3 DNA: TGTGCCAGTAGCGGGAGGAACCAAGAGACCCAGTACTTC. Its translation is CASSGRNQETQYF.

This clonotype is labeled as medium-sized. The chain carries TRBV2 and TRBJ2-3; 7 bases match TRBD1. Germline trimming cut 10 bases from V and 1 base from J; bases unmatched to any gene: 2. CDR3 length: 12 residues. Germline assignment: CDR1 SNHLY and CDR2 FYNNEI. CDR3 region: CATGGRTDTQYF. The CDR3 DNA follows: TGTGCCACAGGGGGTCGCACAGATACGCAGTATTTT. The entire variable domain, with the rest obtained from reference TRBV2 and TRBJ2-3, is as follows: EPEVTQTPSHQVTQMGQEVILRCVPISNHLYFYWYRQILGQKVEFLVSFYNNEISEKSEIFDDQFSVERPDGSNFTLKIRSTKLEDSAMYFCATGGRTDTQYFGPGTRLTVL.

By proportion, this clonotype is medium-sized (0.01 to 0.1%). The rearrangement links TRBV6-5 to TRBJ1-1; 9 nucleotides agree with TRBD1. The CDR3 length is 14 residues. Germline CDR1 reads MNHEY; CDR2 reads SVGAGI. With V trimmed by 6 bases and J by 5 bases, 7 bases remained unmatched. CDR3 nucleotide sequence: TGTGCCAGCAGCTTACAGGGGGCTGGGACTGAAGCTTTCTTT. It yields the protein CASSLQGAGTEAFF.

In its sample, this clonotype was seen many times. The CDR3 here is CASSQDTSGRAQYF. CDR3 in DNA: TGTGCCAGCAGCCAAGATACTAGCGGGAGGGCCCAGTACTTC. The chain combines TRBV3-1 with TRBJ2-5, with 13 positions matching TRBD2. Losses at the gene ends were 0 bases for V and 9 bases for J; bases not matched to a gene: 1. Germline V gene lookup returns CDR1 LGHDT and CDR2 YNNKEL (reference sequence). The CDR3 length is 14 residues.

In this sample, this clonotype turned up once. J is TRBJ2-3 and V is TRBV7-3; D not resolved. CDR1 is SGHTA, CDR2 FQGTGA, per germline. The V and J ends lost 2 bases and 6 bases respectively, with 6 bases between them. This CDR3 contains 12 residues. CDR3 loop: CASSLLGDTQYF. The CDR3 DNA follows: TGTGCCAGCAGCTTATTGGGCGATACGCAGTATTTT. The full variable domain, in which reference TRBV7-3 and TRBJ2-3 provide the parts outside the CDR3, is GAGVSQTPSNKVTEKGKYVELRCDPISGHTALYWYRQSLGQGPEFLIYFQGTGAADDSGLPNDRFFAVRPEGSVSTLKIQRTERGDSAVYLCASSLLGDTQYFGPGTRLTVL.

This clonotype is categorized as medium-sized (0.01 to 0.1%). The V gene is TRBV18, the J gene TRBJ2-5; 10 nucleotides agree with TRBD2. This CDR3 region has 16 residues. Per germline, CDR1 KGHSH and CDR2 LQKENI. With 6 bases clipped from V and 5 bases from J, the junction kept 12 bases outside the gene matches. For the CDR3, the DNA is TGTGCCAGCTCTAGAAACGAGCTAGCGGGAGAGGAGACCCAGTACTTC. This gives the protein CASSRNELAGEETQYF.

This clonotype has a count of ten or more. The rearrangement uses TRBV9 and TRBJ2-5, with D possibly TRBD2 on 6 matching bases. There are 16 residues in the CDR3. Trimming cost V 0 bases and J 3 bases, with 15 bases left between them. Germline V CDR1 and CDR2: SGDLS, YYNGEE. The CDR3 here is CASSVGGGMIKETQYF. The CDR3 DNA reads TGTGCCAGCAGCGTAGGAGGCGGGATGATTAAAGAGACCCAGTACTTC.

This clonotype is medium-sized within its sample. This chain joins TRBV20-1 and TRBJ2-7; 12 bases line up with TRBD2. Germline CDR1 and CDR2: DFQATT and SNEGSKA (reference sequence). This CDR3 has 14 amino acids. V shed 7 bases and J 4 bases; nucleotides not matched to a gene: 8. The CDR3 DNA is TGCAGTGTTAGCCTCCTAGCGGGAGGGTACGAGCAGTACTTC. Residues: CSVSLLAGGYEQYF.

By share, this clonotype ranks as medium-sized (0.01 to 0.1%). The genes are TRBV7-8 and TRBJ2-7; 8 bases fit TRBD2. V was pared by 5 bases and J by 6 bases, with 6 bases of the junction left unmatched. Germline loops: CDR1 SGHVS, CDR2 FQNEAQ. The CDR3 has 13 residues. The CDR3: CASSQGLGSEQYF. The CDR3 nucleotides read TGTGCCAGCAGCCAGGGACTAGGAAGCGAGCAGTACTTC.